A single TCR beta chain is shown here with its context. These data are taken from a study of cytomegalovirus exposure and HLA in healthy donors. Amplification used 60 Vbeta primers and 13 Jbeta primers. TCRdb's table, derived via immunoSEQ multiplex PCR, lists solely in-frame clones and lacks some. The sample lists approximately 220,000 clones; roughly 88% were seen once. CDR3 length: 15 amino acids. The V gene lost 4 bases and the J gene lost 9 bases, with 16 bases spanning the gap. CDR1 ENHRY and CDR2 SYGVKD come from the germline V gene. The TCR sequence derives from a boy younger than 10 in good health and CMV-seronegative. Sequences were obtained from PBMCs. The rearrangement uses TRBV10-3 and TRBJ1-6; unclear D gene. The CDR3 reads CAISVQEGLGSPLHF. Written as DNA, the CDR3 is TGTGCCATCAGTGTCCAGGAGGGTTTAGGTTCACCCCTCCACTTT.